The clone carrying this T cell receptor (beta chain) has ten or more counts. Its antigen is still unknown. Flow cytometry had shown expanded CD8+CD57+ cells in the patients chosen for sequencing. Each of the patients presented with severe acquired aplastic anemia. The source of the sample is a study of CD8+CD57+ T cells in acquired aplastic anemia. Study summary: Sorted CD4+ and CD8+ cells yielded DNA averaging around 3.5 ug.

General study results and limits: Found in both controls and patients were almost 30 CD8+ CDR3 sequences.

Trimming pared 4 bases from V and 0 bases from J, leaving 8 bases between. The CDR3 totals 15 residues. Germline CDR1 and CDR2: SGHDT and YYEEEE. According to the study, genomic DNA was the template for TCR beta VDJ and CDR3 profiling. TCRdb processed the reads anew with MiXCR; each CDR3 protein has one entry. The table includes 150,000 to 200,000 distinct CDR3 sequences, roughly 43% detected once. This TCR was recovered from a human donor with aplastic anemia. The specimen was sorted CD4+, CD8+, or CD8+CD57+ T cells (not recorded which) from PBMCs. The chain couples TRBV5-6 to TRBJ1-6; D remains ambiguous. The CDR3 is CASSLGVSYNSPLHF. The CDR3 coding sequence is TGTGCCAGCAGCCTGGGAGTCTCCTATAATTCACCCCTCCACTTT.